This T cell receptor beta chain was identified in a study of blood T cell repertoires in COVID-19. Using immunoSEQ multiplex PCR, the repertoire was profiled, and TCRdb retains in-frame clones only, with some absent. The sample includes approximately 250,000 clones, 70% to 90% of them seen just once. Germline-derived CDR1 and CDR2 are MNHEY and SMNVEV (reference sequence). CDR3 length: 13 residues. Losses at the gene ends were 6 bases for V and 2 bases for J; bases not matched to a gene: 1. The chain is built from TRBV27 and TRBJ1-2, with 9 bases lining up with TRBD1. The sequence derives from a man younger than 35 with active or convalescent COVID-19. Sequenced sample: peripheral blood. Here the CDR3 reads CASRGTGNYGYTF. The CDR3 nucleotides are TGTGCCAGCAGGGGGACAGGGAACTATGGCTACACCTTC.